One and the same sample provided the 22 T cell receptor beta chains below, sequenced in a study of long-term antiretroviral therapy in people with HIV. It was version v3.0 of the immunoSEQ assay that was run at survey level. Only in-frame clones appear in the TCRdb table, and some are missing; sequencing was by immunoSEQ multiplex PCR. Found here are approximately 23,000 clones, 81% of them singletons; the top ten hold 7.2%. Sequencing was performed on unsorted PBMCs, taken 1.5 years after starting antiretroviral therapy. The receptors were sampled from a man aged 30 to 45 with HIV.

V and J are TRBV28 and TRBJ2-7; possible D gene TRBD2, 6 bases. Germline V lookup: CDR1 MDHEN, CDR2 SYDVKM. The CDR3 has 15 amino acids. Trimming took 7 bases from V and 3 from J, leaving 19 bases between them. The CDR3 DNA is TGTGCCAGCACCCCGGGGTGGACTACCCTCTACGAGCAGTACTTC. Protein product: CASTPGWTTLYEQYF.

V is TRBV27 and J is TRBJ2-5; 7 bases line up with TRBD1. Germline V gene sequence: CDR1 MNHEY, CDR2 SMNVEV (reference sequence). V was clipped by 5 bases and J by 5 bases; unmatched bases: 8. The CDR3 has 14 amino acids. Here the CDR3 reads CASSRDRDWETQYF. CDR3 coding DNA: TGTGCCAGCAGTCGAGACAGGGATTGGGAGACCCAGTACTTC.

This sequence joins TRBV28 and TRBJ2-5; 8 bases match TRBD1. The CDR3 spans 15 residues. The V segment lost 4 bases and the J segment 4 bases; nucleotides outside the gene matches: 8. Per the germline V gene, CDR1 is MDHEN and CDR2 is SYDVKM. The CDR3 spells CASSSPGTGLETQYF. CDR3 coding DNA: TGTGCCAGCAGTTCGCCCGGGACAGGTTTAGAGACCCAGTACTTC.

As DNA, the CDR3 is TGTGCCAGCAGCCTCGACAGGGGATCCTACGAGCAGTACTTC. Protein sequence: CASSLDRGSYEQYF. The rearrangement links TRBV25-1 to TRBJ2-7; the match to TRBD1 covers 8 bases. Trimming took 6 bases from V and 1 from J; bases not matched to a gene: 5. This CDR3 region has 14 residues. Germline CDR1 reads MGHDK; CDR2 reads SYGVNS.

The V gene is TRBV5-8, the J gene TRBJ1-5, with 7 bases aligning to TRBD1. Looked up from germline, CDR1 is SGHTS and CDR2 is YDEGEE. The CDR3 length is 18 residues. The J segment lost 0 bases and the V segment lost 4 bases, leaving 13 bases of the junction unmatched. CDR3 region: CASSVGGQQINSNQPQHF. The CDR3 DNA reads as TGTGCCAGCAGCGTGGGGGGACAGCAGATTAATAGCAATCAGCCCCAGCATTTT.

This chain connects TRBV27 to TRBJ2-1; 9 bases are shared with TRBD2. V trimming: 6 bases; J trimming: 1 base; junction bases outside the gene matches: 4. The CDR3 totals 15 residues. Germline V gene lookup returns CDR1 MNHEY and CDR2 SMNVEV (reference sequence). CDR3 sequence (DNA): TGTGCCAGCAGGGCGGGGGGGCCATCCTACAATGAGCAGTTCTTC. Residues: CASRAGGPSYNEQFF.

In its sample, this clone was seen a few times. This sequence joins TRBV5-1 and TRBJ1-4, with a tentative D call TRBD1 (5 bases). The CDR3 spans 16 residues. V lost 4 bases, J lost 7 bases, and 20 bases lay in between. Germline lookup yields CDR1 SGHRS and CDR2 YFSETQ. The DNA of the CDR3 is TGCGCCAGCAGCCCGGGGTCGACGGGGCAGGGTGAAAAACTGTTTTTT. It translates to CASSPGSTGQGEKLFF.

The V gene is TRBV25-1, the J gene TRBJ1-1; no reliable D call. CDR1 is MGHDK and CDR2 is SYGVNS in the germline V gene. This CDR3 has 14 amino acids. Trimming removed 0 bases from V and 7 bases from J, with 12 bases in between. CDR3 sequence: CASSEYGKENEAFF. DNA for the CDR3: TGTGCCAGCAGTGAATACGGTAAAGAAAATGAAGCTTTCTTT.

This chain uses TRBV4-3 with TRBJ2-7; D not certain. Germline V gene data show CDR1 as LGHNA and CDR2 as YSLEER. Trimming shortened V by 0 bases and J by 7 bases, and 13 bases separated the two germline ends. The CDR3 consists of 14 residues. The CDR3 reads CASSQDTSPVEQYF. CDR3 nucleotide sequence: TGCGCCAGCAGCCAAGACACTTCCCCTGTGGAGCAGTACTTC.

The rearrangement uses TRBV10-3 and TRBJ1-2, with a weak D call TRBD1 (5 bases). CDR3 size: 13 residues. V lost 4 bases, J lost 3 bases, and 9 bases lay in between. From germline, CDR1 is ENHRY and CDR2 SYGVKD. CDR3 residues: CAISGDQDYGYTF. DNA of the CDR3: TGTGCCATCAGTGGGGACCAGGACTATGGCTACACCTTC.

This clone was counted only a few times. The chain carries TRBV28 and TRBJ1-1; tentatively, D is TRBD1 (5 bases). The CDR3 is made up of 13 amino acids. The V gene's germline CDR1 is MDHEN and CDR2 SYDVKM. CDR3 loop: CVTGGATNTEAFF. Written as DNA, the CDR3 is TGTGTGACCGGAGGGGCCACGAACACTGAAGCTTTCTTT. Together with reference TRBV28 and TRBJ1-1, the CDR3 gives the full variable domain: DVKVTQSSRYLVKRTGEKVFLECVQDMDHENMFWYRQDPGLGLRLIYFSYDVKMKEKGDIPEGYSVSREKKERFSLILESASTNQTSMYLCVTGGATNTEAFFGQGTRLTVV.

In its sample, this clone was seen a few times. This chain uses TRBV28 with TRBJ1-5; 10 positions agree with TRBD1. CDR1 is MDHEN and CDR2 is SYDVKM in the germline V gene. This CDR3 contains 16 residues. The V segment lost 2 bases and the J segment 5 bases; nucleotides outside the gene matches: 6. The CDR3 loop reads CASSLRDRGGYQPQHF. CDR3 coding DNA: TGTGCCAGCAGTTTACGGGACAGGGGTGGTTATCAGCCCCAGCATTTT.

The chain carries TRBV7-2 and TRBJ2-2; possible D gene TRBD2, 5 bases. The germline V gene encodes CDR1 SGHTA and CDR2 FQGNSA. V was clipped by 5 bases and J by 7 bases, with 17 bases between them. The CDR3 is made up of 15 amino acids. The CDR3 loop is CASSPAGPGDGELFF. In nucleotides, the CDR3 is TGTGCCAGCAGCCCCGCAGGACCCGGGGACGGGGAGCTGTTTTTT.

The CDR3 loop reads CASSVGTANREQFF. The CDR3 DNA reads as TGTGCCAGCAGCGTGGGGACAGCCAACAGGGAGCAGTTCTTC. The V and J genes are TRBV5-4 and TRBJ2-1, with 7 nucleotides matching TRBD1. Germline CDR1 and CDR2: SGHNT and YYREEE (reference sequence). V lost 4 bases, J lost 10 bases, and 11 bases stayed unmatched. CDR3 length: 14 amino acids.

This clone was observed once. The chain couples TRBV30 to TRBJ2-1; 9 bases map to TRBD1. Germline CDR1 GTSNPN, CDR2 SVGIG (reference sequence). This CDR3 spans 16 amino acids. After removal of 3 bases from V and 1 base from J, the junction contained 7 bases not matched to a gene. The CDR3 DNA reads as TGTGCCTGGAGCGCTGGACAGGGGCGGTCCTACAATGAGCAGTTCTTC. As protein: CAWSAGQGRSYNEQFF.

The gene calls are TRBV14 and TRBJ1-3; 7 nucleotides agree with TRBD1. Germline V lookup: CDR1 SGHDN, CDR2 FVKESK. The CDR3 loop spans 17 amino acids. V shed 3 bases, J shed 0 bases, and the junction held 8 bases outside the gene matches. CDR3 protein: CASSHSGGPRSGNTIYF. DNA for the CDR3: TGTGCCAGCAGCCACTCAGGGGGGCCCCGCTCTGGAAACACCATATATTTT.

The CDR3 coding sequence is TGCAGTGCTAGTGTGGATCAGCCCCAGCATTTT. It yields the protein CSASVDQPQHF. This rearrangement joins TRBV20-1 to TRBJ1-5; D remains unclear. The CDR3 covers 11 residues. V was cut by 3 bases and J by 5 bases, with 5 bases left in between. Germline-derived CDR1 and CDR2 are DFQATT and SNEGSKA (reference sequence).

The rearrangement links TRBV7-9 to TRBJ2-4, with D possibly being TRBD1 or TRBD2 (6 bases each). Trimming left V 5 bases short and J 8 bases short, with 22 bases between. The CDR3 has 16 amino acids. Per the germline V gene, CDR1 is SEHNR and CDR2 is FQNEAQ (reference sequence). The CDR3 coding sequence is TGTGCCAGCAGCCCCCCTACTGGTGGGGGGCCAGACATTCAGTACTTC. Its protein product is CASSPPTGGGPDIQYF.

This clone was picked up a small number of times. The chain has TRBV4-3 and TRBJ2-1, with TRBD2 matching over 11 bases. V lost 0 bases, J lost 5 bases, and 12 bases stayed unmatched. Germline-derived CDR1 and CDR2 are LGHNA and YSLEER. The CDR3 extends over 19 amino acids. CDR3 protein: CASSQELLAGGLGDNEQFF. CDR3 in DNA: TGCGCCAGCAGCCAAGAGTTGCTAGCGGGAGGACTGGGGGACAATGAGCAGTTCTTC.

V and J are TRBV5-1 and TRBJ2-5; 7 bases are a match to TRBD1. This CDR3 comprises 15 residues. Germline lookup yields CDR1 SGHRS and CDR2 YFSETQ. V gave up 2 bases and J gave up 2 bases; unmatched junction bases: 6. CDR3 coding DNA: TGCGCCAGCAGCTTCCGGACAGGCCCACAAGAGACCCAGTACTTC. This codes for CASSFRTGPQETQYF. The variable domain in full, with the rest retrieved from reference TRBV5-1 and TRBJ2-5, is KAGVTQTPRYLIKTRGQQVTLSCSPISGHRSVSWYQQTPGQGLQFLFEYFSETQRNKGNFPGRFSGRQFSNSRSEMNVSTLELGDSALYLCASSFRTGPQETQYFGPGTRLLVL.

Regarding this clone: The sample contains more than one DNA sequence encoding this CDR3. The J gene is TRBJ1-5, the V gene TRBV6-6; no reliable D call. The CDR3 consists of 13 residues. Trimming pared 4 bases from V and 1 base from J, leaving 5 bases between. CDR1 is MNHNY, CDR2 SVGAGI, per germline (reference sequence). Written as DNA, the CDR3 is TGTGCCAGCAGTTCAGCGAGCAATCAGCCCCAGCATTTT. This gives the protein CASSSASNQPQHF.

The chain employs TRBV14 and TRBJ2-2; 7 nucleotides align to TRBD1. There are 15 residues in the CDR3. Trimming at V came to 1 base and at J to 5 bases, leaving 4 bases not matched to a gene. Germline V gives CDR1 SGHDN, CDR2 FVKESK. The CDR3 DNA reads TGTGCCAGCAGCCAAGTACCAGGGGGAACCGGGGAGCTGTTTTTT. Its protein product is CASSQVPGGTGELFF.